What follows are 12 T cell receptor beta chains derived from one specimen sequenced in a study of CD8 T cells in Susac syndrome. Random hexamers were used to reverse transcribe 0.5 to 1 ug of RNA. TCRdb reprocessed the immunoSEQ multiplex PCR reads via MiXCR and lists one record per CDR3 protein. The data show roughly 140,000 distinct CDR3 sequences, 95% seen once. The specimen was CD4+ T cells from PBMCs. The source of these receptors is a human donor with Susac syndrome.

The table lists this clonotype with a count of one. CDR3 DNA sequence: TGTGCCAGCAGCCAAGATACCGGGGACAATGAGCAGTTCTTC. Its translation: CASSQDTGDNEQFF. V gene TRBV14 combines with J gene TRBJ2-1; a weak D match, TRBD2 (5 bases). V lost 0 bases to trimming and J lost 5 bases, with 8 bases between them. Germline lookup yields CDR1 SGHDN and CDR2 FVKESK. CDR3 length equals 14 residues.

The J gene is TRBJ1-5, the V gene TRBV3-1; D gene uncertain. CDR3 length: 14 residues. Germline values: CDR1 LGHDT, CDR2 YNNKEL (reference sequence). V shed 0 bases and J shed 7 bases, with 10 bases lying between them. DNA of the CDR3: TGTGCCAGCAGCCAAGAGGCTCGTCTGCAGCCCCAGCATTTT. Translated, it gives CASSQEARLQPQHF.

The rearrangement joins TRBV7-6 to TRBJ2-7, with a weak D call TRBD1 (6 bases). This CDR3 contains 15 residues. CDR1 and CDR2 from the germline V gene are SGHVS and FNYEAQ. V lost 2 bases, J lost 1 base, and 12 bases lay in between. CDR3 nucleotides: TGTGCCAGCAGCTTACTCCAGGGGAGATCCTACGAGCAGTACTTC. Protein sequence: CASSLLQGRSYEQYF.

The gene calls are TRBV20-1 and TRBJ1-2, with D perhaps TRBD1 (6 bases). In germline, CDR1 is DFQATT, CDR2 SNEGSKA (reference sequence). CDR3 length: 9 residues. The CDR3 region is CSPRGGYTF. In nucleotides, the CDR3 is TGCAGCCCGAGGGGGGGCTACACCTTC.

This chain joins TRBV29-1 and TRBJ2-3; D might be TRBD2 (5 bases). The CDR3 consists of 15 residues. V lost 7 bases and J 2 bases, leaving 19 bases between the germline ends. The germline V gene has CDR1 SQVTM and CDR2 ANQGSEA. CDR3 loop: CSAATHLTNTDTQYF. The CDR3 DNA reads as TGCAGCGCTGCGACCCACCTGACTAACACAGATACGCAGTATTTT.

The chain has TRBV29-1 and TRBJ2-7, with D possibly called TRBD1 or TRBD2 (5 bases each). Trimming left V 1 base short and J 5 bases short, with 12 bases between. The CDR3 spans 13 residues. Germline CDR1 SQVTM, CDR2 ANQGSEA. The CDR3 nucleotides are TGCAGCGTTGAAGGAGGGGTCGGTAACGAGCAGTACTTC. Its protein is CSVEGGVGNEQYF.

This clonotype has only one observation. The genes are TRBV7-6 and TRBJ2-5; TRBD1 is a possible D gene (5 bases). This CDR3 region has 17 residues. Trimming left V 4 bases short and J 0 bases short, with 18 bases between. Looked up from germline, CDR1 is SGHVS and CDR2 is FNYEAQ. CDR3 DNA: TGTGCCAGCAGCTATTTTCCAGGGCGGTCTTACCAAGAGACCCAGTACTTC. This gives the protein CASSYFPGRSYQETQYF.

This sequence joins TRBV29-1 and TRBJ2-2; D is ambiguous. Germline V gene data show CDR1 as SQVTM and CDR2 as ANQGSEA. V was trimmed by 7 bases and J by 4 bases, leaving 7 bases between them. CDR3 length equals 11 residues. CDR3 sequence reads: CSAALTGELFF. CDR3 in DNA: TGCAGCGCTGCCCTCACCGGGGAGCTGTTTTTT.

V usage is TRBV9 and J usage is TRBJ2-3; unclear D gene. V gave up 3 bases and J gave up 1 base, with 9 bases separating them. This CDR3 is built from 14 residues. Germline CDR1 SGDLS, CDR2 YYNGEE. The CDR3 bases are TGTGCCAGCAGCGCCCACCTAGGCACAGATACGCAGTATTTT. Translation gives CASSAHLGTDTQYF.

The rearrangement uses TRBV4-1 and TRBJ1-2; no clear D gene. The V and J ends lost 1 base and 7 bases respectively, with 13 bases between them. This CDR3 contains 14 residues. Germline assignment: CDR1 MGHRA and CDR2 YSYEKL. Written as DNA, the CDR3 is TGCGCCAGCAGCCAAGCGGGGTTCCCTAGTGGCTACACCTTC. Amino acid sequence: CASSQAGFPSGYTF.

The chain joins TRBV19 to TRBJ2-7; no reliable D call. CDR1 is LNHDA, CDR2 SQIVND, per germline (reference sequence). Trimming cost V 4 bases and J 0 bases, with 13 bases left between them. CDR3 length equals 15 residues. The CDR3 spells CASSTTATTSYEQYF. CDR3 sequence (DNA): TGTGCCAGTAGTACGACGGCTACTACCTCCTACGAGCAGTACTTC.

The chain is built from TRBV12-3 or TRBV12-4 and TRBJ1-4, with D uncertain. This CDR3 has 12 amino acids. V shed 2 bases and J shed 6 bases, with 4 bases lying between them. The CDR3 DNA sequence: TGTGCCAGCAGTTTATCGTATGAAAAACTGTTTTTT. This translates into CASSLSYEKLFF.